This TCR beta chain comes out of a study of shared clonotypes between healthy human individuals (dated by TCRdb to the early 2020s). Notes on the research overall: The cohort comprised a couple of women and a few men aged 18 to 49 years. For each donor, CD4 naive and CD4 memory were each run on three plates, CD8 naive on two plates, and CD8 memory on one plate. To estimate repertoire size and how much clonotypes are shared between individuals, the study performed deep sequencing of blood TCR repertoires from five healthy adults. Different laboratories and diverse techniques were used to prepare libraries and sequence TCR repertoires, to increase sequencing depth and limit assay-specific biases. Each donor's leukapheresis produced roughly between about 0.9 and 9.5 billion PBMCs. Results the study describes overall, beyond this receptor: Sampling was restricted to blood, and TCR repertoires in tissue are likely to differ from TCR repertoires in blood. Larger estimated clonotype richness was generally found for naive subsets than for memory subsets. The small number of donors limited the genetic and exposure-history diversity represented. Compared with non-shared clonotypes, clonotypes shared by all four sorted-subset donors had higher generation probabilities. Based on pairwise subsampling, the degree of clonotype sharing among donors was expected to be affected by sequencing depth. About 4.5% of naive CD4, 3.5% of naive CD8, around 2.3% of memory CD4, and over 0.35% of memory CD8 clonotypes were shared across a few donors. Rarefaction of sorted-subset datasets indicated incomplete sequencing despite the large sequencing depth.

Healthy HIV-negative adults with no recently reported acute infections or vaccinations were included as donors. All donors were Caucasian adults living in Nashville, Tennessee, USA. CD4+ T cells were enriched by magnetic negative selection; naive cells were then positively selected on CD45RA, and the negative fraction formed the memory subset. Blood was collected by leukapheresis, and PBMCs were isolated by Ficoll-Histopaque density gradient centrifugation and then cryopreserved in liquid nitrogen vapor phase. Purity and quantity of every magnetically sorted T cell population were checked by analytical flow cytometry. Genomic DNA was isolated from every sorted fraction and measured by UV absorbance on a Nanodrop 2000c. With respect to this clone: The clone's antigen remains unknown. No base quality information exists; no much larger clone differs at one position.

TCR CDR3 regions were amplified from genomic DNA by multiplex PCR using the deep immunoSEQ assay. Extracted genomic DNA from each cell subset was spread evenly across all wells of several immunoSEQ 96-well plates, with each plate serving as a replicate. For sorted subsets, roughly 200 ng of genomic DNA, equivalent to 25,000 to 35,000 T cell genomes, went into each replicate PCR. Purified libraries were measured with a Qubit 3.0 fluorometer, size-checked on a Bioanalyzer 2100, and measured again with the KAPA Library Quantification kit. A separate single-read 150-cycle Illumina NextSeq 550 flow cell was used to sequence each immunoSEQ 96-well plate. On the authors' methods: Because the immunoSEQ output held only junctional sequences and lacked quality scores, the filtering could not match the filtering applied to full-length reads. To assign V/J genes and CDR3, sequences were annotated against IMGT germline references using PyIR, a Python wrapper for IgBLAST v1.9. Reads were filtered out if the reads had weak V/J assignments (E-value above 1e-6), no CDR3, stop codons, out-of-frame junctions, or ambiguous translated residues. V3J clonotypes were defined as sequences sharing the same inferred V gene, J gene, and CDR3 amino acid sequence. To compute the percentage overlap between repertoires, the number of shared unique clonotypes was divided by the size of the smaller repertoire. Richness of each repertoire was evaluated using RTK rarefaction, the Chao1 estimator, and Recon v2.1 estimates of unobserved clonotypes. For all TCRbeta clonotypes obtained by the gDNA method from a handful of donors, generation probabilities were computed with OLGA. TCRdb carries this immuneACCESS record with in-frame sequences only. Its versions omit some clonotypes, under half of them owing to an unresolved V gene in the studies checked, with the rest unexplained. V, J and clone size reflect that table, while D and trimming were determined from the DNA. In this sample the table shows about 980,000 clones, about 80% of which occur a single time. The top ten clones comprise about 1.5% of the sample.

From the cysteine up to the phenylalanine, the CDR3 has a length of 15 residues. The DNA shown is the 45-base CDR3, in frame from base 1. After removal of 5 bases from V and 3 bases from J, the junction retains 9 bases not matched to a gene. As encoded in the germline V gene, CDR1 is SNHLY while CDR2 is FYNNEI. This sequence originates from a man between 18 and 29 years old in good health. Material for sequencing was memory CD4+ T cells sorted from blood. The sample's cell subset or site label is to be understood as: CD45RA-negative fraction. In this chain, TRBV2 is recombined with TRBJ2-7, and TRBD2 aligns with 8 junction nucleotides. The DNA is as follows: TGTGCCAGCAGTACTAGCGGTGGCCTTGGCTACGAGCAGTACTTC. Its translation reads: CASSTSGGLGYEQYF.